This T cell receptor beta chain is drawn from a study of blood T cell repertoires in COVID-19. The overall study: Sources were T cells, B-cell-depleted T cells, or PBMCs; the material itself was cDNA or gDNA.

Germline CDR1 LNHDA, CDR2 SQIVND (reference sequence). V shed 1 base, J shed 3 bases, and the junction held 6 bases outside the gene matches. CDR3 length equals 15 residues. Authors' methods: Estimated nucleated cell counts came from reference gene primer amplification. The assay was immunoSEQ multiplex PCR, and TCRdb's table has in-frame clones only and misses some. V and J calls and clone size come straight from that table; D and trimming were deduced from the DNA. The sample contains fewer than 200,000 clones, about 88% of which appear only once. The sequence came from a woman aged 18-29 years who had recovered from COVID-19. Sequencing was done on a sample of PBMCs or T cells enriched from blood (not recorded which). The genes are TRBV19 and TRBJ2-7; the match to TRBD1 covers 7 bases. The CDR3 DNA is TGTGCCAGTAGTATAGGGGACAGAGCTTACTACGAGCAGTACTTC. Translation gives CASSIGDRAYYEQYF. The variable domain in full, completed from reference TRBV19 and TRBJ2-7, reads DGGITQSPKYLFRKEGQNVTLSCEQNLNHDAMYWYRQDPGQGLRLIYYSQIVNDFQKGDIAEGYSVSREKKESFPLTVTSAQKNPTAFYLCASSIGDRAYYEQYFGPGTRLTVT.